This T cell receptor beta chain was captured in a study of blood T cell repertoires in COVID-19. Method: immunoSEQ multiplex PCR; TCRdb's copy keeps in-frame clones and lacks some. Of 84,000 or so clones in the sample, 75% to 85% were seen once. Sequenced material: peripheral blood. The clonotype was recovered from a woman between 40 and 50 years old with active or convalescent COVID-19.

The CDR3 is CATSRDRGGTDNEQFF. CDR3 DNA: TGTGCCACCAGCAGAGATCGCGGGGGGACTGACAATGAGCAGTTCTTC. This chain connects TRBV15 to TRBJ2-1; 8 positions match TRBD2. Germline CDR1 reads LNHNV; CDR2 reads YYDKDF (reference sequence). Trimming took 0 bases from V and 5 from J; bases not matched to a gene: 6. The CDR3 has 16 residues.